This TCR beta chain came from a study of PD-1 blockade in mismatch repair-deficient tumors (dated by TCRdb to 2016 to 2017). For context, the study as a whole: Between late 2013 and late 2016, 80 to 90 consecutive patients with some 11 mismatch repair-deficient cancer types, all previously treated and progressing, were enrolled in the trial. Tumor-associated T cell clones in the peripheral blood of patients responding to PD-1 blockade were tracked using deep sequencing of TCR CDR3 regions.

Points the paper makes about the study in general: After pembrolizumab, tumor-resident clones, which were often undetectable in blood before treatment, expanded rapidly and then contracted, generally ahead of radiologic responses.

The CDR3 numbers 15 residues from cysteine through phenylalanine. Solely the CDR3 DNA is kept, with 45 bases framed from the first base. Relative to germline, V is missing 0 bases and J is missing 9 bases, with 6 bases of the junction outside any gene match. CDR1 SGHNT and CDR2 YYREEE were looked up in the germline V gene (reference sequence). For each enrolled patient, mismatch repair deficiency was established using either polymerase chain reaction or immunohistochemistry. TCR sequencing was carried out for a few patients who responded to pembrolizumab therapy. The phase II trial prospectively tested pembrolizumab PD-1 blockade in advanced mismatch repair-deficient cancers regardless of tissue of origin. Peripheral blood T cell samples were gathered serially, both before PD-1 blockade started and at multiple time points afterward. Blood sampling time points were reported as weeks after the first dose of pembrolizumab.

The library was generated by the immunoSEQ multiplex PCR assay. Sourced from immuneACCESS, this table was stored by TCRdb with only in-frame sequences that have V and J called. A share of the clones is absent; for the studies checked, an unresolved V gene accounts for under half, and the remainder has no known explanation. The sample data list around 68,000 clones, and almost 80% of these were observed just once. About 5% of the sample is in the top ten clones. Points on this clone: This receptor's antigen is unknown. Base qualities are not provided; no much larger clone lies one nucleotide away.

Sequencing was performed on peripheral blood, taken 2 weeks after starting pembrolizumab. The chain was built from TRBV5-4 and TRBJ2-2; 9 bases in between match TRBD2. This sequence originates from an adult with mismatch repair-deficient cancer. The CDR3 in this case is CASSLEAGGGRELFF. The nucleotides read TGTGCCAGCAGCTTGGAAGCGGGAGGAGGCCGGGAGCTGTTTTTT.